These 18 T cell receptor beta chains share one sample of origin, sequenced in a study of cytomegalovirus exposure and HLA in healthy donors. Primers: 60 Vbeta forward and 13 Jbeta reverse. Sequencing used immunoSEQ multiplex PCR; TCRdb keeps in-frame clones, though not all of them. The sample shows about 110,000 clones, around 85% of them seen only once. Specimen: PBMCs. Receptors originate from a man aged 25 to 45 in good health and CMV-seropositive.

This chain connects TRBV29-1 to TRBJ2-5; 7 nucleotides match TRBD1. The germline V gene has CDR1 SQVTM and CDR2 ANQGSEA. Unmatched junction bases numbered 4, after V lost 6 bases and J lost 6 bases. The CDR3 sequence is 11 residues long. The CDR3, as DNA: TGCAGCGTGGGGGACAGCCAGACCCAGTACTTC. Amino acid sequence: CSVGDSQTQYF.

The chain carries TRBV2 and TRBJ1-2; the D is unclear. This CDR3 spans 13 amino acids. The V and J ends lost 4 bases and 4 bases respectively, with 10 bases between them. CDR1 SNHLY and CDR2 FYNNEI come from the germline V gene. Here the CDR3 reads CASSGAAFYGYTF. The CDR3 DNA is TGTGCCAGCAGTGGGGCAGCCTTCTATGGCTACACCTTC. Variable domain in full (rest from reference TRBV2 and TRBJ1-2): EPEVTQTPSHQVTQMGQEVILRCVPISNHLYFYWYRQILGQKVEFLVSFYNNEISEKSEIFDDQFSVERPDGSNFTLKIRSTKLEDSAMYFCASSGAAFYGYTFGSGTRLTVV.

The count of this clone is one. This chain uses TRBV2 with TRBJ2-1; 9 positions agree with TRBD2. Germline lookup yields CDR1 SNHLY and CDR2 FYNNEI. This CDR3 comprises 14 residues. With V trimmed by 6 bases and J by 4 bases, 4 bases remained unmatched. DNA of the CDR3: TGTGCCAGCAGCCGACTAGCGGCATACAATGAGCAGTTCTTC. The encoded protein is CASSRLAAYNEQFF.

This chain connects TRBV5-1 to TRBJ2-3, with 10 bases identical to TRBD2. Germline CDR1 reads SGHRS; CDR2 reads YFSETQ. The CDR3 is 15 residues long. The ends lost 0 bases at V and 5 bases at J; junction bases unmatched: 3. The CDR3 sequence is CASSLGLAGGDTQYF. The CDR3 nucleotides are TGCGCCAGCAGCTTGGGATTAGCGGGGGGAGATACGCAGTATTTT.

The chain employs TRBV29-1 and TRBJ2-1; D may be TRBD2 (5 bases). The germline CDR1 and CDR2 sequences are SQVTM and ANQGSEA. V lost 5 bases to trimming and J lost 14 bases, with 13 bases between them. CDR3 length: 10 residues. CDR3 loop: CSVRVPGEFF. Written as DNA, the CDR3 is TGCAGCGTTCGGGTCCCCGGGGAGTTCTTC.

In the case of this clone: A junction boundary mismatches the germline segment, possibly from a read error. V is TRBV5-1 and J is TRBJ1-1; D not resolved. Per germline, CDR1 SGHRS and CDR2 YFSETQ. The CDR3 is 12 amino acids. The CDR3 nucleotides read TGTGCCAGCAGCTTGGGCAGAACTGAAGCTTTCTTT. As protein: CASSLGRTEAFF.

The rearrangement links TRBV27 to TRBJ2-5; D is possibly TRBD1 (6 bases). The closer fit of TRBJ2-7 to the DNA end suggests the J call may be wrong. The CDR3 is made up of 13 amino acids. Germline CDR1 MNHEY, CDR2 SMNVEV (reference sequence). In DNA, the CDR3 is TGTGCCAGCAGCCCAGGGGCAGCCTACGAGCAGTACTTC. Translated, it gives CASSPGAAYEQYF.

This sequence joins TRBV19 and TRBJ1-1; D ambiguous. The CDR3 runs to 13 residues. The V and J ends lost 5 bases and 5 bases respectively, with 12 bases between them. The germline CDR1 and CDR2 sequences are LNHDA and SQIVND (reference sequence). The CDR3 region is CASSHGLGTEAFF. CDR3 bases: TGTGCCAGTAGTCACGGACTAGGTACTGAAGCTTTCTTT.

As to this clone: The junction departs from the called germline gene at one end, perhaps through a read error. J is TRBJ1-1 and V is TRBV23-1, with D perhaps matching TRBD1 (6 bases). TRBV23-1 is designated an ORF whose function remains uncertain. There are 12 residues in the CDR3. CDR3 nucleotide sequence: TGCGCCAGCAGTTACAGGGTCGGTCTCCTTTTGTTT. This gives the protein CASSYRVGLLLF.

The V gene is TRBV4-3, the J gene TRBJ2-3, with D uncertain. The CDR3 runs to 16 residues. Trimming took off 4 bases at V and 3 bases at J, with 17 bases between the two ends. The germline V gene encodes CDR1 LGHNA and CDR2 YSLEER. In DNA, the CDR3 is TGCGCCAGCAGCCGATCCCTCCTCTCCGGGACAGATACGCAGTATTTT. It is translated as CASSRSLLSGTDTQYF.

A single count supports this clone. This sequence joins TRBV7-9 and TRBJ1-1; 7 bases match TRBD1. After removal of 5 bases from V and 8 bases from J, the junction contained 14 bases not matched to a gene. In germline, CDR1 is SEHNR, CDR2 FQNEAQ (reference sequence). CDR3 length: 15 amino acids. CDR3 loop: CASSGRDSGKWEAFF. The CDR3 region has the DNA TGTGCCAGCAGCGGAAGGGACAGTGGGAAGTGGGAAGCTTTCTTT.

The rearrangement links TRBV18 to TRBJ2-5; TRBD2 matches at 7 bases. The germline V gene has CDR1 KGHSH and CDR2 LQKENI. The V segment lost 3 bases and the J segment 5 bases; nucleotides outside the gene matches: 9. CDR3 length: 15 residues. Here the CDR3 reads CASSPGSGVSETQYF. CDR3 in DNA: TGTGCCAGCTCACCGGGGAGCGGGGTCAGTGAGACCCAGTACTTC.

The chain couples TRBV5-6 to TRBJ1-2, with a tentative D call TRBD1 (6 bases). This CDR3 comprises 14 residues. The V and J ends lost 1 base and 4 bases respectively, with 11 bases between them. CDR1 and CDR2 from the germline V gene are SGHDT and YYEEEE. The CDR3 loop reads CASSLYGGPYGYTF. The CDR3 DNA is TGTGCCAGCAGCTTGTACGGGGGGCCCTATGGCTACACCTTC. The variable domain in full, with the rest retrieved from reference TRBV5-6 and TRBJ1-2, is DAGVTQSPTHLIKTRGQQVTLRCSPKSGHDTVSWYQQALGQGPQFIFQYYEEEERQRGNFPDRFSGHQFPNYSSELNVNALLLGDSALYLCASSLYGGPYGYTFGSGTRLTVV.

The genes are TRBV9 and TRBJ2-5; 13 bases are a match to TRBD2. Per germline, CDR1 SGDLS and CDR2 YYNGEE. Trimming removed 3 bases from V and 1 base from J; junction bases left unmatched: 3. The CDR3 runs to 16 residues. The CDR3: CASSARLAGGQETQYF. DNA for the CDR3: TGTGCCAGCAGCGCCCGACTAGCGGGGGGCCAAGAGACCCAGTACTTC.

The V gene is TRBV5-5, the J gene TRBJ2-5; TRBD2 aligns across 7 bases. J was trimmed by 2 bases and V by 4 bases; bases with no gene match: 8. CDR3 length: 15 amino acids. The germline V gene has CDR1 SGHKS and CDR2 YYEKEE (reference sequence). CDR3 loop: CASSLQFGGQETQYF. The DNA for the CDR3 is TGTGCCAGCAGCCTACAGTTCGGGGGGCAAGAGACCCAGTACTTC.

As DNA, the CDR3 is TGCGCCAGCAGCCAAGACGGGACAATGGGCAATCAGCCCCAGCATTTT. It codes for CASSQDGTMGNQPQHF. The chain uses TRBV4-1 and TRBJ1-5, with a weak D call TRBD1 (6 bases). CDR1 is MGHRA and CDR2 is YSYEKL in the germline V gene. This CDR3 is 16 amino acids long. Trimming took off 0 bases at V and 2 bases at J, with 11 bases between the two ends.

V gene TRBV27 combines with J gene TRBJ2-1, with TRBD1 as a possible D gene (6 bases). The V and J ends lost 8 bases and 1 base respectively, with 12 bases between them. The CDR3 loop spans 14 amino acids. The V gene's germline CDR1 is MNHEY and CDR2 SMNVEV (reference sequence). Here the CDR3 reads CASDGRGSYNEQFF. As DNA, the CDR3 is TGTGCCAGCGACGGCAGGGGATCCTACAATGAGCAGTTCTTC.

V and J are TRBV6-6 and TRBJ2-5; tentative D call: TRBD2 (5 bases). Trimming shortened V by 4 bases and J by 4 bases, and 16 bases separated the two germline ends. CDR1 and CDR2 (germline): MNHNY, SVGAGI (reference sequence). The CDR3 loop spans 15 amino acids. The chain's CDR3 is CASSSVNGEIETQYF. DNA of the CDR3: TGTGCCAGCAGTTCCGTTAACGGGGAGATAGAGACCCAGTACTTC.